These T cell receptor beta chains were read from a single sample in a study of technical replicates of blood from a handful of donors. Profiled with immunoSEQ multiplex PCR; TCRdb holds only in-frame clones, not every one. The sample includes approximately 90,000 clones, about 96% seen only once; the top ten take 0.2% to 0.3%. The specimen sequenced was T cells isolated from PBMCs. Every receptor here comes from a human donor in good health. Both conserved end residues are part of each CDR3. D genes are given only for firm matches. Clone size is stated in some rows and not others, as once, few, many or a class when expanded.

D gene | J gene | clone size | V gene | CDR3 DNA | CDR3 protein
- | TRBJ2-7 | - | TRBV5-4 | TGTGCCAGCAGCTTGTATCTAGCATCCTACGAGCAGTACTTC | CASSLYLASYEQYF
- | TRBJ1-2 | - | TRBV6-5 | TGTGCCAGCAGTGGCGGGGGGCCAGCTAACTATGGCTACACCTTC | CASSGGGPANYGYTF
- | TRBJ2-7 | once | TRBV28 | TGTGCCAGCAGTTATGTCCGAGGGCAGTACTTC | CASSYVRGQYF
- | TRBJ1-2 | - | TRBV11-2 | TGTGCCAGCAGCTTAGATCGAAGGGGCAGAAACTATGGCTACACCTTC | CASSLDRRGRNYGYTF
TRBD1 | TRBJ1-1 | - | TRBV18 | TGTGCCAGCTCACCTGGGACAGGGATCACTGAAGCTTTCTTT | CASSPGTGITEAFF
TRBD1 | TRBJ2-7 | - | TRBV28 | TGTGCCAGCAGTTTCATCAGGGGACAGGTCGAGCAGTACTTC | CASSFIRGQVEQYF
TRBD1 | TRBJ2-7 | - | TRBV5-4 | TGTGCCAGCAGCTTGTTAAGCCTAAGGCAGGGGGATTGGATATACGAGCAGTACTTC | CASSLLSLRQGDWIYEQYF
- | TRBJ1-1 | - | TRBV5-5 | TGTGCCAGCAGCTTTCGGTCAGGGATTTTGAACACTGAAGCTTTCTTT | CASSFRSGILNTEAFF
TRBD2 | TRBJ2-1 | - | TRBV11-2 | TGTGCCAGCAGCTACCTAGCGGGGGGGTACAATGAGCAGTTCTTC | CASSYLAGGYNEQFF
TRBD1 | TRBJ2-1 | - | TRBV19 | TGTGCCAGTAGTGATGGACAGGCCCCCAATGAGCAGTTCTTC | CASSDGQAPNEQFF
- | TRBJ2-7 | - | TRBV2 | TGTGCCAGCAGAGCCCAGGGGAACTCCTACGAGCAGTACTTC | CASRAQGNSYEQYF
TRBD1 | TRBJ2-1 | - | TRBV5-1 | TGCGCCAGCAGCTTGCCCCGACCGGGACAGGGGAATGAGCAGTTCTTC | CASSLPRPGQGNEQFF
TRBD1 | TRBJ1-3 | - | TRBV30 | TGTGCTTATGGATATGTGACAGGGGCCCACACCATATATTTT | CAYGYVTGAHTIYF
- | TRBJ2-7 | once | TRBV5-4 | TGTGCCAGCAGCTTGGGGGGGGTTTTTTCCGAGCAGTACTTC | CASSLGGVFSEQYF
- | TRBJ1-5 | - | TRBV6-5 | TGTGCCAGCAGCAAAGAGTCGTATAGCAATCAGCCCCAGCATTTT | CASSKESYSNQPQHF
- | TRBJ2-5 | - | TRBV5-1 | TGCGCCAGCAGCTTGGCCCTGGACAGAACGGAGACCCAGTACTTC | CASSLALDRTETQYF
- | TRBJ1-5 | once | TRBV6-1 | TGTGCCAGCAGAATGATCTTCGGGGTCGATCAGCCCCAGCATTTT | CASRMIFGVDQPQHF
TRBD1 | TRBJ2-7 | - | TRBV4-1 | TGCGCCAGCAGCCAATGGACAGGTCCCTACGAGCAGTACTTC | CASSQWTGPYEQYF
TRBD2 | TRBJ2-3 | - | TRBV7-6 | TGTGCCAGCAGCTTAGTGCCCCCCCTAGAGCGGGAGTTGCCAGATACGCAGTATTTT | CASSLVPPLERELPDTQYF
TRBD1 | TRBJ2-2 | - | TRBV14 | TGTGCCAGCAAGACAGGGGGTCTCTCCGGGGAGCTGTTTTTT | CASKTGGLSGELFF
TRBD2 | TRBJ2-7 | - | TRBV5-4 | TGTGCCAGCAGCTTGGCCCCAGCGGGAGTGGGCTACGAGCAGTACTTC | CASSLAPAGVGYEQYF
TRBD1 | TRBJ2-5 | - | TRBV19 | TGTGCCAGTAGTCCAGGACAGGGGGGAATGGCCCAGTACTTC | CASSPGQGGMAQYF
- | TRBJ2-1 | - | TRBV4-1 | TGCGCCAGCAGCCAACACGGACAGTCGGGCAATGAGCAGTTCTTC | CASSQHGQSGNEQFF
TRBD1 | TRBJ2-7 | - | TRBV5-1 | TGCGCCAGCAGCTTCGGGGACAGGGCCTCCTACGAGCAGTACTTC | CASSFGDRASYEQYF
- | TRBJ2-2 | - | TRBV30 | TGTGCCTGGGTGAACTGGCGGATTACCACCGGGGAGCTGTTTTTT | CAWVNWRITTGELFF
TRBD1 | TRBJ1-2 | - | TRBV27 | TGTGCCAGCAGTTCCACAGGGGCCGCTGGCTACACCTTC | CASSSTGAAGYTF
- | TRBJ2-2 | - | TRBV15 | TGTGCCACCAGCAGAGACTTCGGGGAGCTGTTTTTT | CATSRDFGELFF
TRBD2 | TRBJ2-2 | - | TRBV10-3 | TGTGCCACGGGGACTAGTTGGGGGTCTTCCGCCGGGGAGCTGTTTTTT | CATGTSWGSSAGELFF
- | TRBJ2-5 | once | TRBV19 | TGTGCCAGTAGTCAGGGGTTGTCTCAAGAGACCCAGTACTTC | CASSQGLSQETQYF
- | TRBJ2-2 | - | TRBV10-2 | TGCGCCAGCAGGGAGTGTGAGTCGACAGACCGCCAAACCGTCGCCGGGGAGCTGTTTTTT | CASRECESTDRQTVAGELFF
TRBD1 | TRBJ1-5 | - | TRBV7-8 | TGTGCCAGCAGCTTAGCTTTTTACAGGGGAAATCAGCCCCAGCATTTT | CASSLAFYRGNQPQHF
TRBD1 | TRBJ2-5 | - | TRBV6-6 | TGTGCCAGCAGTAGCTCTAGAGAGGGGGCGGAGACCCAGTACTTC | CASSSSREGAETQYF
TRBD1 | TRBJ1-1 | - | TRBV6-5 | TGTGCCAGCAGTCAACCGGGACAGGTTCTCTCTGAAGCTTTCTTT | CASSQPGQVLSEAFF
- | TRBJ1-2 | - | TRBV30 | TGTGCCTGGGGAGGGGAGGCTAACTATGGCTACACCTTC | CAWGGEANYGYTF
- | TRBJ2-2 | - | TRBV19 | TGTGCCAGTAGTATTCGTGTATTCGGGGAGCTGTTTTTT | CASSIRVFGELFF
TRBD1 | TRBJ2-2 | - | TRBV9 | TGTGCCAGCAGCGGAACAGGGGGTAGGGCCGGGGAGCTGTTTTTT | CASSGTGGRAGELFF
TRBD2 | TRBJ2-1 | - | TRBV7-9 | TGTGCCAGCAGCTCCGGACTAGCGGGGGGATACTCCTACAATGAGCAGTTCTTC | CASSSGLAGGYSYNEQFF
TRBD1 | TRBJ1-1 | - | TRBV27 | TGTGCCAGCAGTTTCGCGGGACAGCGGAACACTGAAGCTTTCTTT | CASSFAGQRNTEAFF
- | TRBJ1-1 | - | TRBV2 | TGTGCCAGCAGTGAGGTCGCACTCACTGAAGCTTTCTTT | CASSEVALTEAFF
- | TRBJ2-3 | - | TRBV7-2 | TGTGCCAGCAGCCGCTCAAGGTTGACGGCGGGGGATACGCAGTATTTT | CASSRSRLTAGDTQYF
- | TRBJ1-6 | - | TRBV5-4 | TGTGCCAGCAGGTCGGGCGGGGGGAATTCACCCCTCCACTTT | CASRSGGGNSPLHF
- | TRBJ1-2 | - | TRBV4-1 | TGCGCCAGCAGCTTCCGGGATTCATCCAACTATGGCTACACCTTC | CASSFRDSSNYGYTF
- | TRBJ2-5 | - | TRBV5-4 | TGTGCCAGCAACCCGGTGGGAGTAGAAGAGACCCAGTACTTC | CASNPVGVEETQYF
- | TRBJ1-1 | - | TRBV27 | TGTGCCAGCAGTTTCCTGGGGGCTTACACTGAAGCTTTCTTT | CASSFLGAYTEAFF
TRBD2 | TRBJ2-3 | - | TRBV27 | TGTGCCAGCAGTTTGTTTAGCGGGAGGGATTTACCCTCTAGCACAGATACGCAGTATTTT | CASSLFSGRDLPSSTDTQYF
TRBD1 | TRBJ2-2 | - | TRBV5-6 | TGTGCCAGCAGCGTGGACAGGGAAGTTGTTTCCGGGGAGCTGTTTTTT | CASSVDREVVSGELFF